This T cell receptor beta chain was recorded in a study of T-cell reconstitution after alpha-beta-depleted transplantation in children. The V gene lost 1 base and the J gene lost 3 bases, with 14 bases spanning the gap. CDR3 length: 16 residues. Looked up from germline, CDR1 is SGHVS and CDR2 is FNYEAQ. As it was prepared, the TCRbeta library received unique molecular identifiers. TCRdb called the PCR reads again in MiXCR, with one record for every CDR3 protein. Here the sample spans some 450,000 distinct CDR3 sequences, around two fifths being singletons. The rearrangement links TRBV7-6 to TRBJ2-3; tentatively, D is TRBD2 (6 bases). This TCR was recovered from a girl aged 2 to 9 with aplastic anemia, due to receive a stem cell transplant. This specimen was PBMCs, taken before TCRalphabeta/CD19-depleted stem cell transplant. DNA of the CDR3: TGTGCCAGCAGCTTAGGGGCGGGGCCCAGGACAGATACGCAGTATTTT. Residues: CASSLGAGPRTDTQYF.